This TCR beta chain was found in a study of OX40 agonist ivuxolimab in advanced cancers. A note on the overall study: Ivuxolimab was an agonistic, fully human IgG2 monoclonal antibody directed against OX40 (CD134), a costimulatory receptor. Intravenous ivuxolimab was administered to patients every 2 weeks at six dose levels: 0.01, 0.1, 0.3, 1.5, 3 and 10 mg/kg. Of the 50 or so patients in dose escalation, about 20 had hepatocellular carcinoma, approximately 15 had melanoma, 9 had renal cell carcinoma and 9 had head and neck cancer. In the dose-escalation cohort, 70% to 85% of patients were male, and the mean age was about 55 years, with a range of roughly 20 to 79. Prior anti-PD-1, anti-PD-L1 or anti-CTLA-4 therapy was permitted, and checkpoint inhibitors had been received by about 37% of dose-escalation patients. Partial responses occurred in three dose-escalation patients: two with cutaneous melanoma and one with hepatocellular carcinoma. The point of sequencing TCRbeta in the periphery was to test whether ivuxolimab changed TCR sequence diversity and drove clonal T-cell expansion. The paper describes the monotherapy dose-escalation part (N of about 55 patients) of the phase I trial of ivuxolimab.

To sequence the TCRbeta CDR3 region, genomic DNA was isolated from the sorted cells. The immunoSEQ Assay was used to sequence the TCRbeta CDR3 regions. Here the immuneACCESS table is served through TCRdb, limited to in-frame sequences with V and J called. Missing clones are a known gap in these copies; in checked studies unresolved V genes cover under half, and the rest lacks a known reason. A total of roughly 36,000 clones appear in this sample, 65% to 85% of them only once. 20% to 25% of the sample comes from the top ten. Counted from cysteine to phenylalanine, this CDR3 has 13 amino acids. Of the read, only the CDR3 DNA is kept; its 39 bases are in frame from base 1. The junction shows trimming of 3 bases on V and 6 bases on J, and the gene matches do not reach 5 bases of it. CDR1 is given as SGHNT and CDR2 as YYREEE, both from the germline V gene (reference sequence). Patients with a history of autoimmune disease or receiving systemic immunosuppression were excluded from the trial. In every dose cohort, peripheral blood was drawn for TCR sequencing at baseline, cycle 4 day 1, and cycle 7 day 1. The samples were taken from a phase I, first-in-human, multicenter, open-label dose-escalation trial of ivuxolimab. Adults with locally advanced or metastatic head and neck squamous cell, hepatocellular, melanoma or renal cell carcinoma were enrolled in the trial. Before TCR sequencing, CD4+ T cells and CD8+ T cells were sorted from peripheral blood as separate populations.

This clone was counted a few times. The antigen it recognizes is unknown. No base quality values were provided; no much bigger clone lies one nucleotide off. The research as a whole found: After ivuxolimab, expanded clones were on average more numerous among CD8+ T cells than among CD4+ T cells. The antigen specificity of the clonally expanded peripheral T cells was not determined. Low levels of normalized T-cell clonal expansion were also seen in some patients who did not respond. At doses from 0.1 to 3.0 mg/kg, clonal expansion was seen in both CD4+ and CD8+ blood T cells between baseline and week 6. In the 0.1-3.0 mg/kg groups, partial responders had among the lowest normalized peripheral clonal expansion, particularly in CD8+ T cells.

In this chain, TRBV5-4 is recombined with TRBJ2-7, and TRBD1 matches 8 of the central bases. Sequences were derived from CD4+ or CD8+ T cells sorted from blood, sampled in a trial of the OX40 agonist ivuxolimab. The TCR originated in an adult with an advanced solid tumor such as melanoma, head and neck, liver or kidney cancer. The DNA sequence follows: TGTGCCAGCAGCTGGACAGGGTTTGGCGAGCAGTACTTC. This is translated as CASSWTGFGEQYF.